Listed below are T cell receptor beta chains from one sample, sequenced in a study of T-cell reconstitution after alpha-beta-depleted transplantation in children. MiXCR, applied by TCRdb to the PCR reads, yields one record per CDR3 protein. The sample records around 450,000 distinct CDR3 sequences, roughly two fifths being singletons. Sequenced material: PBMCs, taken before TCRalphabeta/CD19-depleted stem cell transplant. The receptors were gathered from a girl aged 2 to 10 with aplastic anemia, due to receive a stem cell transplant. Each CDR3 is given with its conserved first and last residue. A D gene is named only where the DNA matches it firmly. The size field is filled for only some rows; it gives once, few, many or a size class.

D gene: -; clone size: many; J gene: TRBJ2-5; CDR3 length: 14; V gene: TRBV6-5; CDR3 protein: CASSYSVAGETQYF; CDR3 DNA: TGTGCCAGCAGTTACTCCGTGGCCGGGGAGACCCAGTACTTC
D gene: TRBD2; clone size: -; J gene: TRBJ2-5; CDR3 length: 15; V gene: TRBV6-1; CDR3 protein: CASTGLAGTQETQYF; CDR3 DNA: TGTGCCAGCACCGGACTAGCGGGGACACAAGAGACCCAGTACTTC
D gene: -; clone size: many; J gene: TRBJ2-1; CDR3 length: 14; V gene: TRBV9; CDR3 protein: CASSVAYRGDEQFF; CDR3 DNA: TGTGCCAGCAGCGTAGCTTACCGGGGAGATGAGCAGTTCTTC
D gene: -; clone size: -; J gene: TRBJ1-1; CDR3 length: 15; V gene: TRBV12-3/TRBV12-4; CDR3 protein: CASSPRVIMNTEAFF; CDR3 DNA: TGTGCCAGCAGTCCCAGGGTCATTATGAACACTGAAGCTTTCTTT
D gene: TRBD2; clone size: few; J gene: TRBJ2-1; CDR3 length: 14; V gene: TRBV20-1; CDR3 protein: CSARSPSGRNEQFF; CDR3 DNA: TGCAGTGCTAGGTCGCCTAGCGGGAGGAATGAGCAGTTCTTC
D gene: -; clone size: -; J gene: TRBJ2-3; CDR3 length: 13; V gene: TRBV7-2; CDR3 protein: CASSSIFGDTQYF; CDR3 DNA: TGTGCCAGCAGCTCAATTTTCGGAGATACGCAGTATTTT
D gene: TRBD2; clone size: -; J gene: TRBJ2-1; CDR3 length: 15; V gene: TRBV20-1; CDR3 protein: CSARKASGRLNEQFF; CDR3 DNA: TGCAGTGCTAGAAAGGCGAGCGGGAGACTGAATGAGCAGTTCTTC
D gene: -; clone size: -; J gene: TRBJ2-4; CDR3 length: 17; V gene: TRBV5-1; CDR3 protein: CASSYGGPKWTKNIQYF; CDR3 DNA: TGCGCCAGCAGCTATGGAGGGCCGAAATGGACCAAAAACATTCAGTACTTC
D gene: -; clone size: -; J gene: TRBJ1-1; CDR3 length: 16; V gene: TRBV24-1; CDR3 protein: CATSDSAGGKNTEAFF; CDR3 DNA: TGTGCCACCAGTGATTCCGCGGGGGGGAAAAACACTGAAGCTTTCTTT
D gene: TRBD1; clone size: once; J gene: TRBJ1-5; CDR3 length: 19; V gene: TRBV3-1; CDR3 protein: CTSSLERRDSTYGNQPQHF; CDR3 DNA: TGTACCAGCAGCTTGGAACGCCGGGACAGTACTTACGGCAATCAGCCCCAGCATTTT
D gene: TRBD1; clone size: -; J gene: TRBJ2-2; CDR3 length: 15; V gene: TRBV12-3/TRBV12-4; CDR3 protein: CASSFRQGAIGELFF; CDR3 DNA: TGTGCCAGCAGTTTTCGCCAGGGGGCGATCGGGGAGCTGTTTTTT
D gene: -; clone size: -; J gene: TRBJ2-3; CDR3 length: 17; V gene: TRBV10-1; CDR3 protein: CASSDRADWYGADTQYF; CDR3 DNA: TGCGCCAGCAGTGATAGGGCAGATTGGTACGGCGCAGATACGCAGTATTTT
D gene: TRBD1; clone size: -; J gene: TRBJ1-5; CDR3 length: 15; V gene: TRBV20-1; CDR3 protein: CSAIRTGDSNQPQHF; CDR3 DNA: TGCAGTGCTATCCGGACAGGGGATAGCAATCAGCCCCAGCATTTT
D gene: TRBD1; clone size: -; J gene: TRBJ2-1; CDR3 length: 15; V gene: TRBV7-9; CDR3 protein: CASSLRQGGSDEQFF; CDR3 DNA: TGTGCCAGCAGCTTAAGACAGGGTGGTTCGGATGAGCAGTTCTTC
D gene: TRBD1; clone size: many; J gene: TRBJ2-4; CDR3 length: 24; V gene: TRBV15; CDR3 protein: CATSRDRGDLPGQGGTPAKNIQYF; CDR3 DNA: TGTGCCACCAGCAGAGATCGGGGGGACCTTCCTGGACAGGGGGGAACTCCTGCCAAAAACATTCAGTACTTC
D gene: -; clone size: -; J gene: TRBJ2-3; CDR3 length: 14; V gene: TRBV9; CDR3 protein: CASSPRGSPDTQYF; CDR3 DNA: TGTGCCAGCAGCCCCCGTGGGAGTCCAGATACGCAGTATTTT
D gene: TRBD1; clone size: many; J gene: TRBJ2-5; CDR3 length: 15; V gene: TRBV12-3/TRBV12-4; CDR3 protein: CASSLRQGTQETQYF; CDR3 DNA: TGTGCCAGCAGTTTAAGACAGGGGACCCAAGAGACCCAGTACTTC
D gene: -; clone size: -; J gene: TRBJ2-7; CDR3 length: 15; V gene: TRBV4-1; CDR3 protein: CASSQTDLRSYEQYF; CDR3 DNA: TGCGCCAGCAGCCAAACGGACCTACGCTCCTACGAGCAGTACTTC
D gene: -; clone size: many; J gene: TRBJ1-5; CDR3 length: 13; V gene: TRBV12-3/TRBV12-4; CDR3 protein: CASTGNPNQPQHF; CDR3 DNA: TGTGCCAGTACAGGGAATCCCAATCAGCCCCAGCATTTT
D gene: -; clone size: few; J gene: TRBJ1-1; CDR3 length: 13; V gene: TRBV29-1; CDR3 protein: CSVSLGGRTEAFF; CDR3 DNA: TGCAGCGTTTCCCTCGGGGGACGGACTGAAGCTTTCTTT
D gene: -; clone size: -; J gene: TRBJ2-7; CDR3 length: 15; V gene: TRBV5-1; CDR3 protein: CASTLQGLASYEQYF; CDR3 DNA: TGCGCCAGCACCCTACAGGGACTTGCATCCTACGAGCAGTACTTC
D gene: -; clone size: once; J gene: TRBJ2-3; CDR3 length: 13; V gene: TRBV20-1; CDR3 protein: CSASAASTDTQYF; CDR3 DNA: TGCAGTGCTAGTGCCGCGAGCACAGATACGCAGTATTTT
D gene: TRBD1; clone size: -; J gene: TRBJ1-1; CDR3 length: 12; V gene: TRBV29-1; CDR3 protein: CSVADRFDEAFF; CDR3 DNA: TGCAGCGTTGCGGACAGGTTTGATGAAGCTTTCTTT
D gene: TRBD1; clone size: few; J gene: TRBJ2-7; CDR3 length: 15; V gene: TRBV20-1; CDR3 protein: CSATTTGTGDYEQYF; CDR3 DNA: TGCAGTGCCACAACCACCGGGACAGGGGATTACGAGCAGTACTTC
D gene: -; clone size: many; J gene: TRBJ2-7; CDR3 length: 11; V gene: TRBV27; CDR3 protein: CASSFGNEQYF; CDR3 DNA: TGTGCCAGCAGTTTCGGTAACGAGCAGTACTTC
D gene: TRBD2; clone size: -; J gene: TRBJ2-5; CDR3 length: 15; V gene: TRBV4-1; CDR3 protein: CASSLKSGGQETQYF; CDR3 DNA: TGCGCCAGCAGCCTTAAGAGCGGGGGCCAAGAGACCCAGTACTTC
D gene: -; clone size: -; J gene: TRBJ2-3; CDR3 length: 11; V gene: TRBV20-1; CDR3 protein: CSASRPDTQYF; CDR3 DNA: TGCAGTGCTTCCAGACCAGATACGCAGTATTTT
D gene: TRBD2; clone size: -; J gene: TRBJ2-7; CDR3 length: 15; V gene: TRBV7-6; CDR3 protein: CASKREGHDAYEQYF; CDR3 DNA: TGTGCCAGCAAGCGGGAGGGCCATGATGCCTACGAGCAGTACTTC
D gene: TRBD1; clone size: few; J gene: TRBJ2-3; CDR3 length: 15; V gene: TRBV6-4; CDR3 protein: CASSDSGGGTDTQYF; CDR3 DNA: TGTGCCAGCAGTGACTCAGGGGGCGGCACAGATACGCAGTATTTT
D gene: TRBD2; clone size: once; J gene: TRBJ2-2; CDR3 length: 16; V gene: TRBV13; CDR3 protein: CASSQGLAGPNGELFF; CDR3 DNA: TGTGCCAGCAGCCAGGGACTAGCGGGACCGAACGGGGAGCTGTTTTTT
D gene: -; clone size: -; J gene: TRBJ2-5; CDR3 length: 17; V gene: TRBV5-1; CDR3 protein: CASSLRLWTEYLETQYF; CDR3 DNA: TGCGCCAGCAGCTTGAGACTATGGACGGAGTACTTAGAGACCCAGTACTTC
D gene: TRBD1; clone size: few; J gene: TRBJ2-7; CDR3 length: 16; V gene: TRBV7-2; CDR3 protein: CASSLERGQGPYEQYF; CDR3 DNA: TGTGCCAGCAGCTTAGAGAGGGGACAGGGACCCTACGAGCAGTACTTC
D gene: -; clone size: -; J gene: TRBJ2-5; CDR3 length: 13; V gene: TRBV28; CDR3 protein: CASSGTSWETQYF; CDR3 DNA: TGTGCCAGCAGTGGTACTAGTTGGGAGACCCAGTACTTC
D gene: TRBD1; clone size: few; J gene: TRBJ2-3; CDR3 length: 15; V gene: TRBV19; CDR3 protein: CASSLGTGSTDTQYF; CDR3 DNA: TGTGCCAGTAGTCTCGGGACAGGGAGCACAGATACGCAGTATTTT
D gene: TRBD2; clone size: -; J gene: TRBJ2-3; CDR3 length: 16; V gene: TRBV15; CDR3 protein: CATSRPSGGAPDTQYF; CDR3 DNA: TGTGCCACCAGCAGACCTAGCGGGGGGGCGCCAGATACGCAGTATTTT
D gene: TRBD2; clone size: -; J gene: TRBJ2-7; CDR3 length: 16; V gene: TRBV4-1; CDR3 protein: CASSQGPASGAYEQYF; CDR3 DNA: TGCGCCAGCAGCCAAGGTCCGGCTAGCGGAGCCTACGAACAGTACTTC
D gene: -; clone size: -; J gene: TRBJ2-3; CDR3 length: 14; V gene: TRBV20-1; CDR3 protein: CSARRAANTDTQYF; CDR3 DNA: TGCAGTGCTAGAAGGGCAGCAAACACAGATACGCAGTATTTT
D gene: -; clone size: -; J gene: TRBJ2-7; CDR3 length: 14; V gene: TRBV28; CDR3 protein: CASSVPRGAYEQYF; CDR3 DNA: TGTGCCAGCAGTGTACCCAGGGGAGCCTACGAGCAGTACTTC
D gene: -; clone size: few; J gene: TRBJ1-5; CDR3 length: 16; V gene: TRBV18; CDR3 protein: CASSPPGNGANQPQHF; CDR3 DNA: TGTGCCAGCTCACCACCAGGTAACGGGGCCAATCAGCCCCAGCATTTT
D gene: -; clone size: few; J gene: TRBJ1-2; CDR3 length: 13; V gene: TRBV12-3/TRBV12-4; CDR3 protein: CASNGFLNYGYTF; CDR3 DNA: TGTGCCAGCAACGGGTTTTTAAACTATGGCTACACCTTC
D gene: -; clone size: -; J gene: TRBJ2-3; CDR3 length: 16; V gene: TRBV10-3; CDR3 protein: CAISESRLVGADTQYF; CDR3 DNA: TGTGCCATCAGTGAATCTCGATTAGTAGGGGCAGATACGCAGTATTTT
D gene: TRBD2; clone size: few; J gene: TRBJ2-3; CDR3 length: 19; V gene: TRBV4-1; CDR3 protein: CASSRTWGLGLAEADTQYF; CDR3 DNA: TGCGCCAGCAGCCGGACTTGGGGTTTAGGACTAGCGGAGGCAGATACGCAGTATTTT
D gene: TRBD1; clone size: few; J gene: TRBJ2-7; CDR3 length: 13; V gene: TRBV5-1; CDR3 protein: CASGTVIGDEQYF; CDR3 DNA: TGCGCCAGCGGGACAGTGATCGGGGACGAGCAGTACTTC
D gene: -; clone size: -; J gene: TRBJ1-3; CDR3 length: 15; V gene: TRBV5-1; CDR3 protein: CASSLARGGGNTINF; CDR3 DNA: TGCGCCAGCAGCTTGGCCCGGGGTGGAGGAAACACCATAAATTTT
D gene: -; clone size: few; J gene: TRBJ2-3; CDR3 length: 13; V gene: TRBV7-6; CDR3 protein: CASSRGVGDTQYF; CDR3 DNA: TGTGCCAGCAGCCGAGGCGTTGGCGATACGCAGTATTTT
D gene: TRBD2; clone size: -; J gene: TRBJ2-5; CDR3 length: 16; V gene: TRBV20-1; CDR3 protein: CSASRSGRTIREAQYF; CDR3 DNA: TGCAGTGCTAGTAGGAGCGGGAGAACAATTAGGGAGGCCCAGTACTTC
D gene: TRBD2; clone size: -; J gene: TRBJ2-1; CDR3 length: 15; V gene: TRBV20-1; CDR3 protein: CSARSPSGGFNEQFF; CDR3 DNA: TGCAGTGCTAGAAGCCCGAGCGGGGGTTTCAATGAGCAGTTCTTC
D gene: TRBD2; clone size: -; J gene: TRBJ2-1; CDR3 length: 17; V gene: TRBV6-5; CDR3 protein: CASSYGLTSGRDNEQFF; CDR3 DNA: TGTGCCAGCAGTTACGGCCTTACTAGCGGGAGGGACAATGAGCAGTTCTTC
D gene: -; clone size: -; J gene: TRBJ2-5; CDR3 length: 15; V gene: TRBV7-3; CDR3 protein: CASSLLAGFQETQYF; CDR3 DNA: TGTGCCAGCAGCTTATTGGCGGGGTTCCAAGAGACCCAGTACTTC
D gene: TRBD2; clone size: many; J gene: TRBJ2-7; CDR3 length: 15; V gene: TRBV20-1; CDR3 protein: CSARRGGRAVHEQYF; CDR3 DNA: TGCAGTGCTAGGAGGGGCGGGAGGGCCGTCCACGAGCAGTACTTC
D gene: TRBD2; clone size: -; J gene: TRBJ2-2; CDR3 length: 16; V gene: TRBV7-9; CDR3 protein: CASSLIVGGITGELFF; CDR3 DNA: TGTGCCAGCAGCTTAATCGTCGGGGGGATCACCGGGGAGCTGTTTTTT
D gene: -; clone size: few; J gene: TRBJ1-6; CDR3 length: 13; V gene: TRBV7-9; CDR3 protein: CASSPEGRAPLHF; CDR3 DNA: TGTGCCAGCAGCCCTGAGGGAAGGGCACCCCTCCACTTT
D gene: -; clone size: few; J gene: TRBJ1-3; CDR3 length: 16; V gene: TRBV18; CDR3 protein: CASSSERASSGNTIYF; CDR3 DNA: TGTGCCAGCTCATCCGAGAGGGCGAGCTCTGGAAACACCATATATTTT
D gene: -; clone size: -; J gene: TRBJ1-1; CDR3 length: 18; V gene: TRBV4-2; CDR3 protein: CASSQGARDNRKNTEAFF; CDR3 DNA: TGTGCCAGCAGCCAAGGTGCTCGGGACAACCGGAAGAATACTGAAGCTTTCTTT
D gene: TRBD2; clone size: -; J gene: TRBJ2-1; CDR3 length: 16; V gene: TRBV6-1; CDR3 protein: CASRPTGTSSYNEQFF; CDR3 DNA: TGTGCCAGCAGGCCCACCGGGACTAGCTCCTACAATGAGCAGTTCTTC